One sample yielded the 13 T cell receptor beta chains listed below, sequenced in a study of blood T cells in healthy people across ages. A second PCR of 7 to 11 cycles used a sample-barcoded 5' primer and a J-beta primer mix. One entry per CDR3 protein, called by TCRdb with MiXCR from the 5' RACE reads. The table includes around 800,000 distinct CDR3 sequences, around half detected once. Sequencing input: blood. Every receptor here comes from a man older than 75 in good health.

This clonotype has only one observation. CDR3 amino acids: CASSPKEGAGGHRDAYF. The CDR3, as DNA: TGTGCCAGCAGCCCCAAGGAGGGGGCAGGGGGGCACAGAGACGCGTATTTT. The V call is TRBV9, the J call TRBJ2-3, with D perhaps matching TRBD1 (7 bases). There are 17 residues in the CDR3. The germline V gene encodes CDR1 SGDLS and CDR2 YYNGEE. The V end was cut by 4 bases, the J end by 14 bases, with 32 bases between.

For the CDR3, the DNA is TGTGCCAGCAGTTTGGCAGGTAGTAGCGAAGAGACCCAGTACTTC. Translating it yields CASSLAGSSEETQYF. The V call is TRBV28, the J call TRBJ2-7; TRBD2 is a possible D gene (5 bases). The DNA matches TRBJ2-5 better at its end, which makes the J call doubtful. CDR3 size: 15 residues. Looked up from germline, CDR1 is MDHEN and CDR2 is SYDVKM.

The chain couples TRBV2 to TRBJ2-7, with 8 positions matching TRBD1. This CDR3 has 15 residues. From germline, CDR1 is SNHLY and CDR2 FYNNEI. Losses at the gene ends were 8 bases for V and 6 bases for J; bases not matched to a gene: 15. DNA for the CDR3: TGTGCCAGCGGTGGAGGGACAGGCGAACCGGGCGAGCAGTACTTC. This encodes CASGGGTGEPGEQYF. Full variable domain (missing parts from reference TRBV2 and TRBJ2-7): EPEVTQTPSHQVTQMGQEVILRCVPISNHLYFYWYRQILGQKVEFLVSFYNNEISEKSEIFDDQFSVERPDGSNFTLKIRSTKLEDSAMYFCASGGGTGEPGEQYFGPGTRLTVT.

This clonotype was detected ten times or more. The CDR3 bases are TGTGCCAGCAGCCGGGGACTAGCGGAGTCCTACGAGCAGTACTTC. Amino acid sequence: CASSRGLAESYEQYF. The chain uses TRBV11-2 and TRBJ2-7; 11 bases line up with TRBD2. Trimming took 5 bases from V and 1 from J; bases not matched to a gene: 4. The length of the CDR3 is 15 residues. Per germline, CDR1 SGHAT and CDR2 FQNNGV.

The rearrangement uses TRBV3-1 and TRBJ2-3; TRBD1 aligns across 10 bases. The CDR3 has 16 residues. The germline V gene encodes CDR1 LGHDT and CDR2 YNNKEL (reference sequence). Trimming at V came to 2 bases and at J to 14 bases, leaving 16 bases not matched to a gene. CDR3 region: CASSQSGQGRGRYAYF. The DNA for the CDR3 is TGTGCCAGCAGCCAATCGGGACAGGGGAGAGGGAGATACGCGTATTTT.

The chain couples TRBV2 to TRBJ2-7; 13 nucleotides line up with TRBD2. The V gene's germline CDR1 is SNHLY and CDR2 FYNNEI. CDR3 length: 14 amino acids. The trim removed 7 bases at V and 7 bases at J, leaving 7 bases unmatched. CDR3 region: CASMRTSGSSEQYF. As DNA, the CDR3 is TGTGCCAGCATGAGGACTAGCGGGAGTAGTGAGCAGTACTTC.

This clonotype came up a few times. J is TRBJ1-4 and V is TRBV29-1; 7 bases match TRBD1. The CDR3 covers 15 residues. The germline gives CDR1 SQVTM, CDR2 ANQGSEA. The J segment lost 3 bases and the V segment lost 3 bases, leaving 7 bases of the junction unmatched. The CDR3 nucleotides are TGCAGCGTTGACGGTACAGGGGATGCTAATGAAAAACTGTTTTTT. This gives the protein CSVDGTGDANEKLFF.

V and J are TRBV18 and TRBJ1-2; D is possibly TRBD1 (5 bases). The V gene lost 3 bases and the J gene lost 4 bases, with 18 bases spanning the gap. There are 16 residues in the CDR3. The germline gives CDR1 KGHSH, CDR2 LQKENI. The DNA of the CDR3 is TGTGCCAGCTCACCTCTGGGCGGGACCGACCCCTATGGCTACACCTTC. As protein: CASSPLGGTDPYGYTF.

This clonotype showed up just once. V and J are TRBV3-1 and TRBJ2-1, with D tentatively TRBD2 (6 bases). Germline-derived CDR1 and CDR2 are LGHDT and YNNKEL (reference sequence). The length of the CDR3 is 19 residues. V was trimmed by 4 bases and J by 6 bases, leaving 28 bases between them. The CDR3 here is CASSLRTGTGGTARNEQFF. DNA of the CDR3: TGTGCCAGCAGCCTTCGAACTGGGACTGGCGGGACGGCTCGCAATGAGCAGTTCTTC.

CDR3 nucleotide sequence: TGCGCCAGCAGCCCCCGGACAGAGCGAAACTATGGCTACACCTTC. It encodes CASSPRTERNYGYTF. The gene calls are TRBV5-1 and TRBJ1-2; TRBD1 is a possible D gene (6 bases). CDR3 size: 15 residues. Per the germline V gene, CDR1 is SGHRS and CDR2 is YFSETQ. Trimming removed 4 bases from V and 2 bases from J, with 15 bases in between.

This rearrangement joins TRBV5-1 to TRBJ2-3; 8 bases align to TRBD2. CDR1 SGHRS and CDR2 YFSETQ come from the germline V gene. CDR3 length: 15 residues. V lost 0 bases and J lost 4; bases outside the gene matches: 4. CDR3 DNA sequence: TGCGCCAGCAGCTTGGGCAGCGGGAGCCCAGATACGCAGTATTTT. Its protein is CASSLGSGSPDTQYF.

V is TRBV15 and J is TRBJ2-7, with 10 nucleotides matching TRBD2. The length of the CDR3 is 18 residues. CDR1 is LNHNV and CDR2 is YYDKDF in the germline V gene (reference sequence). V dropped 2 bases and J dropped 0; count of bases not matched to a gene: 10. This chain's CDR3 is CATSRTDSGRAVSYEQYF. CDR3 sequence (DNA): TGTGCCACCAGCAGAACGGACAGCGGGAGGGCCGTCTCCTACGAGCAGTACTTC.

The chain combines TRBV20-1 with TRBJ2-1, with a tentative D call TRBD2 (5 bases). There are 13 residues in the CDR3. The germline V gene encodes CDR1 DFQATT and CDR2 SNEGSKA (reference sequence). Between the trimmed V and J ends, which lost 5 bases and 6 bases, there was a span of 14 bases. Here the CDR3 DNA reads TGCAGTGCTGAGAACGGACTCAGCAATGAGCAGTTCTTC. This gives the protein CSAENGLSNEQFF.